This T cell receptor beta chain is from a study of Ad26.COV2.S vaccination and SARS-CoV-2 variants. Indicated treatment: some 20 received Ad26.COV2.S at low or high dose, single or two shots; 5 received placebo; per-sample allocation not given. Samples were taken on day 63 after the first vaccine or placebo injection. The protocol was immunoSEQ multiplex PCR, while the TCRdb copy is restricted to in-frame clones and leaves out a portion. This sample has about 480,000 clones, with roughly 85% found just once. The TCR comes from a person between 18 and 65 years old who received the Ad26.COV2.S COVID-19 vaccine or a placebo. The source material was peripheral blood, sampled in a trial of Ad26.COV2.S vaccine versus placebo.

CDR3 bases: TGTGCCTGGAGTGTCCTCCCCTTGCATAATGAAAAACTGTTTTTT. It codes for CAWSVLPLHNEKLFF. V and J are TRBV30 and TRBJ1-4; no clear D. This CDR3 spans 15 amino acids. Germline-derived CDR1 and CDR2 are GTSNPN and SVGIG (reference sequence). Trimming took 0 bases from V and 4 from J, leaving 12 bases between them.